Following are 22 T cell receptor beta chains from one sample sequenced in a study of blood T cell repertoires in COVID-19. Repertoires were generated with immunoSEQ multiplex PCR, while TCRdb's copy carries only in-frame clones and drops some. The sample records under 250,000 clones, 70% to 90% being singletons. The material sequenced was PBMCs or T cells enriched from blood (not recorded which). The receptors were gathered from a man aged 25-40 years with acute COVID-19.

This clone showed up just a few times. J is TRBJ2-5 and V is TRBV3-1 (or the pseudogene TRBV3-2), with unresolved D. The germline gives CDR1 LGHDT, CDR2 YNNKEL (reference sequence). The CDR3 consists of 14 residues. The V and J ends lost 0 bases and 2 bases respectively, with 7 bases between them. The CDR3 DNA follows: TGTGCCAGCAGCCAAGAGCTGCGGCAAGAGACCCAGTACTTC. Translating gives CASSQELRQETQYF.

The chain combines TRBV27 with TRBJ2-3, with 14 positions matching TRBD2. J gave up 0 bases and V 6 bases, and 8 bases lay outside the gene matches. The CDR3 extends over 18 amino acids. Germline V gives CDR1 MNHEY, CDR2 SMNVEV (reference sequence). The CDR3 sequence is CASSRGLAGVLSTDTQYF. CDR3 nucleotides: TGTGCCAGCAGCCGGGGACTAGCGGGGGTCCTAAGCACAGATACGCAGTATTTT.

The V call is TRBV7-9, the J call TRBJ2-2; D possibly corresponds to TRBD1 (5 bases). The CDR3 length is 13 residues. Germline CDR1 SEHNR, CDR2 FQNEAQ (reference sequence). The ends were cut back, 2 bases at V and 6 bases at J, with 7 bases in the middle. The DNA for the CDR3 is TGTGCCAGCAGCTTATTAGGGGCCGGGGAGCTGTTTTTT. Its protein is CASSLLGAGELFF.

CDR3 region: CACRDRGNIMAQHF. The CDR3 DNA reads TGTGCCTGTCGGGACAGGGGGAATATTATGGCCCAGCATTTT. The chain couples TRBV19 to TRBJ1-5; 11 positions agree with TRBD1. The CDR3 loop spans 14 amino acids. J was trimmed by 11 bases and V by 11 bases; bases with no gene match: 14. Germline V gene data show CDR1 as LNHDA and CDR2 as SQIVND (reference sequence). The variable domain in full, with the rest retrieved from reference TRBV19 and TRBJ1-5, is DGGITQSPKYLFRKEGQNVTLSCEQNLNHDAMYWYRQDPGQGLRLIYYSQIVNDFQKGDIAEGYSVSREKKESFPLTVTSAQKNPTAFYLCACRDRGNIMAQHFGDGTRLSIL.

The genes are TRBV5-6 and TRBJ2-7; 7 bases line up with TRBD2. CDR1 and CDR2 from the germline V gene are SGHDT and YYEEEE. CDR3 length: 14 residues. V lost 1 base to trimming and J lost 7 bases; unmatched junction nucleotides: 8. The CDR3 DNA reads TGTGCCAGCAGCTTGAGGACTAGGGTCTCTGAGCAGTACTTC. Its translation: CASSLRTRVSEQYF.

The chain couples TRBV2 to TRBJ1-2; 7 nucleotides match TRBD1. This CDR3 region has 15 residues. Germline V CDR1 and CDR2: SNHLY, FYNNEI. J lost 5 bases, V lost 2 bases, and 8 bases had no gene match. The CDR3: CASSEPEGGLYGYTF. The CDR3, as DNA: TGTGCCAGCAGTGAACCGGAAGGGGGCCTGTATGGCTACACCTTC.

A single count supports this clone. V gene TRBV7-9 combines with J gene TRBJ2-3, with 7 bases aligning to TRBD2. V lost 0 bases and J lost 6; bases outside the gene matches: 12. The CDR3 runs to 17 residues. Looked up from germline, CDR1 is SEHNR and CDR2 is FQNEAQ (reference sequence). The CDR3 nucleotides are TGTGCCAGCAGCTTAGCCCAGCGGGGCTACGCGGGGGATACGCAGTATTTT. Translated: CASSLAQRGYAGDTQYF.

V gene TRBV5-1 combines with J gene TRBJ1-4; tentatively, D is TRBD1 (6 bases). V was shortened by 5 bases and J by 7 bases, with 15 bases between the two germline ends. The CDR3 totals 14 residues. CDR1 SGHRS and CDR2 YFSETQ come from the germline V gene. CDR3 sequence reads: CASSSDRTFEKLFF. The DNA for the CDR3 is TGCGCCAGCAGTTCCGACAGGACATTTGAAAAACTGTTTTTT.

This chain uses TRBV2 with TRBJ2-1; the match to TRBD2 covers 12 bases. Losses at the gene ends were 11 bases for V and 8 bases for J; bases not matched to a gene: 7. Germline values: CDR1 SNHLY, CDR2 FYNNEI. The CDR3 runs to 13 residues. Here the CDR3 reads CAAPGLAGYEQFF. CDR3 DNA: TGTGCCGCGCCGGGACTAGCGGGTTATGAGCAGTTCTTC.

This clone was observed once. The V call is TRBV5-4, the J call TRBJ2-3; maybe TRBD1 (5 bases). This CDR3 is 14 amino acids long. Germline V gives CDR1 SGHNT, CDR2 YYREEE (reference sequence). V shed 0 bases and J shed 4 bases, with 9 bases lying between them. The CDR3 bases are TGTGCCAGCAGCTTGGCGGTAGGGGCAGATACGCAGTATTTT. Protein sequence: CASSLAVGADTQYF.

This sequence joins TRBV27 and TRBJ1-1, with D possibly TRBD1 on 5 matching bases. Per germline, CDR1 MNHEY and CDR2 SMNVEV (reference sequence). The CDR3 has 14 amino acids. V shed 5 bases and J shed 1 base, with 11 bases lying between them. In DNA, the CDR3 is TGTGCCAGCAGTCCGCTCCAGGGGAACACTGAAGCTTTCTTT. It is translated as CASSPLQGNTEAFF.

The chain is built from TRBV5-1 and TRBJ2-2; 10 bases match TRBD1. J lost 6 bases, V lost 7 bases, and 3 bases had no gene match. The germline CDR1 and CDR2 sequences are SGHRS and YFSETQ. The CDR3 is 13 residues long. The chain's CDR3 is CASGTGDAGELFF. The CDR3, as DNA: TGCGCCAGCGGGACAGGGGACGCCGGGGAGCTGTTTTTT.

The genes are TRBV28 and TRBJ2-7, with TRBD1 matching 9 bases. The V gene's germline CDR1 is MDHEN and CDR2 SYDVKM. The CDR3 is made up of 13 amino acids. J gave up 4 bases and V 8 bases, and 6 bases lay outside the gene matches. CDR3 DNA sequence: TGTGCCAGCTTAGGGACAGGGATGTACGAGCAGTACTTC. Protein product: CASLGTGMYEQYF.

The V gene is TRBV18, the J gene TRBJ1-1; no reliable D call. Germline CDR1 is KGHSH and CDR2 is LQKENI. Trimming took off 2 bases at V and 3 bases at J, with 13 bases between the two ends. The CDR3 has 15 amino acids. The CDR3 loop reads CASSPNPVVDTEAFF. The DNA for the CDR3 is TGTGCCAGCTCACCAAATCCGGTGGTGGACACTGAAGCTTTCTTT.

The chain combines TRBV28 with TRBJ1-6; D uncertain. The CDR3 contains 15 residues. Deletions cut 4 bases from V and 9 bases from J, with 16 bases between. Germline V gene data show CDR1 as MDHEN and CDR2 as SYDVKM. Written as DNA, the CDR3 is TGTGCCAGCAGTTGGGATACCGGGAAATCTTCACCCCTCCACTTT. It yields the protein CASSWDTGKSSPLHF.

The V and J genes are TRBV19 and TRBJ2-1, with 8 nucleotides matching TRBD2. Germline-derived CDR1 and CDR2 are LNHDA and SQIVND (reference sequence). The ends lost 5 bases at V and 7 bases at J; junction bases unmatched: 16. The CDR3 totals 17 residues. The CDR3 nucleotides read TGTGCCAGTAGTGCCCCCCCCCAGCGGGGGAATAAGAATGAGCAGTTCTTC. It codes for CASSAPPQRGNKNEQFF. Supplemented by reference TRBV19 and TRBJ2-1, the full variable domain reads DGGITQSPKYLFRKEGQNVTLSCEQNLNHDAMYWYRQDPGQGLRLIYYSQIVNDFQKGDIAEGYSVSREKKESFPLTVTSAQKNPTAFYLCASSAPPQRGNKNEQFFGPGTRLTVL.

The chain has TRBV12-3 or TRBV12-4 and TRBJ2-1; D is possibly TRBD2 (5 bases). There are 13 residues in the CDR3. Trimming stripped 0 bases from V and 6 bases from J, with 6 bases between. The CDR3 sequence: CASSLARVNEQFF. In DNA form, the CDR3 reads TGTGCCAGCAGTTTAGCGAGGGTCAATGAGCAGTTCTTC.

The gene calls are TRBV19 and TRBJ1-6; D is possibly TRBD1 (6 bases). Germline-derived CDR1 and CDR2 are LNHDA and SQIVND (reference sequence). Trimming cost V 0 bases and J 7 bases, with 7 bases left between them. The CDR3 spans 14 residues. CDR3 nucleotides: TGTGCCAGTAGTATAGACAGGGGAAATTCACCCCTCCACTTT. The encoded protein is CASSIDRGNSPLHF.

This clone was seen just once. Here the CDR3 DNA reads TGCGCCAGCAGCCTTCGATCCGGGACAGCACTAAACACCATATATTTT. Protein sequence: CASSLRSGTALNTIYF. The chain links TRBV4-1 to TRBJ1-3, with 7 bases aligning to TRBD1. The ends lost 4 bases at V and 6 bases at J; junction bases unmatched: 12. CDR1 and CDR2 from the germline V gene are MGHRA and YSYEKL. The CDR3 extends over 16 amino acids.

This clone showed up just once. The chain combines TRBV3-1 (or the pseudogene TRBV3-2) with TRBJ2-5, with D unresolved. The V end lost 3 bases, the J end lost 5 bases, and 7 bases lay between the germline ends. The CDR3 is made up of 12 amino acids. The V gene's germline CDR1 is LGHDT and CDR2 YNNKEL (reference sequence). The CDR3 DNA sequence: TGTGCCAGCAGCCACTCCAGGGAGACCCAGTACTTC. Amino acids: CASSHSRETQYF.

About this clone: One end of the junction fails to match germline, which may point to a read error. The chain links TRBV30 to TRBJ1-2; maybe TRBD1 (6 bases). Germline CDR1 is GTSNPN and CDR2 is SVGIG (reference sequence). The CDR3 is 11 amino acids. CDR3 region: CAWSVGQLGFF. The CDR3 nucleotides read TGTGCCTGGAGTGTTGGACAGCTTGGGTTTTTT.

CDR3 loop: CASSVLPRGNTEAFF. CDR3 bases: TGTGCCAGCAGCGTTCTTCCTAGGGGGAACACTGAAGCTTTCTTT. The V and J genes are TRBV9 and TRBJ1-1, with D tentatively TRBD1 (5 bases). The CDR3 spans 15 residues. V was shortened by 2 bases and J by 1 base, with 12 bases between the two germline ends. Germline CDR1 reads SGDLS; CDR2 reads YYNGEE.